This T cell receptor (beta chain) is drawn from a study of a mutant IDH1 vaccine in newly diagnosed glioma. Study background: Commencement of vaccination occurred 4-6 weeks following radiotherapy alone, or concurrently with temozolomide cycles.

The time point was: week 47, end of study. The content of each vaccine dose was 300 ug of mutant IDH1 20-mer peptide, and topical imiquimod accompanied it. Study outcomes and limitations: The authors found pseudoprogression apparently unrelated to changes in top peripheral T cell clonotypes. Evidence of vaccine-induced immune responses was documented in approximately 93% of patients.

From germline, CDR1 is SGHDT and CDR2 YYEEEE. There are 14 residues in the CDR3. V lost 6 bases and J 3 bases, leaving 15 bases between the germline ends. Clones were sequenced by immunoSEQ multiplex PCR, and TCRdb holds only the in-frame ones, with some missing. The sample holds fewer than 70,000 clones; 83% are singletons and the top ten take about 3.8%. Of note for this clone: Its antigen is still unknown.

J is TRBJ1-2 and V is TRBV5-6, with D unresolved. Source: PBMCs, taken from a glioma patient whose treatment included an IDH1 peptide vaccine. The receptor comes from a man aged 25-40 years with glioma. Written as DNA, the CDR3 is TGTGCCAGCACCTTTACCTTAACGTACTATGGCTACACCTTC. This sequence encodes CASTFTLTYYGYTF.